Below, 13 T cell receptor beta chains from the same sample are listed, as sequenced in a study of T cell responses to AZD1222 COVID-19 vaccine. The repertoire was sequenced with immunoSEQ multiplex PCR; TCRdb's copy has only in-frame clones and lacks some. The data hold some 130,000 clones, with about four fifths observed a single time. The starting material was peripheral blood, obtained on day 0 of AZD1222 vaccination. These receptors all come from an adult in good health.

The chain's CDR3 is CASSQSSRGQRTGELFF. CDR3 DNA: TGTGCCAGCAGCCAATCCTCTCGAGGCCAGCGGACCGGGGAGCTGTTTTTT. The chain links TRBV4-2 to TRBJ2-2, with TRBD2 as a possible D gene (5 bases). The CDR3 length is 17 residues. Germline V gene lookup returns CDR1 LGHNA and CDR2 YNFKEQ. V was clipped by 2 bases and J by 5 bases, with 18 bases between them.

The chain employs TRBV11-2 and TRBJ2-1; the D is unclear. CDR1 is SGHAT, CDR2 FQNNGV, per germline. The CDR3 is 16 amino acids. With 5 bases removed from V and 4 bases from J, the gap between germline ends came to 18 bases. CDR3 nucleotides: TGTGCCAGCAGCCCCTTCTCTAGTAACTGGTACAATGAGCAGTTCTTC. Translated, it gives CASSPFSSNWYNEQFF.

The genes are TRBV5-1 and TRBJ1-2; possible D gene TRBD1, 6 bases. V shed 7 bases and J shed 4 bases, with 14 bases lying between them. Germline lookup yields CDR1 SGHRS and CDR2 YFSETQ. CDR3 length equals 13 residues. The CDR3 protein is CASEGQPGYGYTF. The DNA for the CDR3 is TGCGCCAGCGAGGGACAACCAGGCTATGGCTACACCTTC.

Here the CDR3 reads CATSRNSYEQYF. For the CDR3, the DNA is TGTGCCACCAGCAGAAACTCCTACGAGCAGTACTTC. This rearrangement joins TRBV15 to TRBJ2-7; D call uncertain. Trimming stripped 2 bases from V and 0 bases from J, with 2 bases between. CDR1 and CDR2 (germline): LNHNV, YYDKDF (reference sequence). The CDR3 has 12 residues.

The chain has TRBV6-5 and TRBJ1-6; D unresolved. The CDR3 length is 14 residues. Trimming removed 6 bases from V and 3 bases from J, with 9 bases in between. Germline lookup yields CDR1 MNHEY and CDR2 SVGAGI. In DNA, the CDR3 is TGTGCCAGCAGGCGCCGGGACTATAATTCACCCCTCCACTTT. Protein sequence: CASRRRDYNSPLHF.

The chain recombines TRBV28 with TRBJ1-5; D gene ambiguous. The V gene's germline CDR1 is MDHEN and CDR2 SYDVKM. Deletions cut 2 bases from V and 1 base from J, with 21 bases between. The CDR3 length is 19 residues. Here the CDR3 DNA reads TGTGCCAGCAGTTTACCCCTGGCCCCCGAGTTGGGGAGCAATCAGCCCCAGCATTTT. This codes for CASSLPLAPELGSNQPQHF. Drawing the rest from reference TRBV28 and TRBJ1-5, the complete variable domain is DVKVTQSSRYLVKRTGEKVFLECVQDMDHENMFWYRQDPGLGLRLIYFSYDVKMKEKGDIPEGYSVSREKKERFSLILESASTNQTSMYLCASSLPLAPELGSNQPQHFGDGTRLSIL.

This clone came up a few times. The chain uses TRBV6-1 and TRBJ1-4; D may be TRBD1 (5 bases). This CDR3 has 16 amino acids. Germline CDR1 MNHNS, CDR2 SASEGT. V lost 1 base and J 8 bases, leaving 17 bases between the germline ends. CDR3 region: CASSEDPYNHREKLFF. In nucleotides, the CDR3 is TGTGCCAGCAGTGAAGACCCATACAACCACAGGGAAAAACTGTTTTTT.

The sample holds one count of this clone. V usage is TRBV19 and J usage is TRBJ1-4, with D unclear. CDR3 length equals 13 residues. CDR1 is LNHDA, CDR2 SQIVND, per germline (reference sequence). The V end was cut by 3 bases, the J end by 8 bases, with 10 bases between. The chain's CDR3 is CASSIGFYEKLFF. The CDR3 DNA reads TGTGCCAGTAGTATCGGATTTTACGAAAAACTGTTTTTT. The full variable domain, with the rest looked up from reference TRBV19 and TRBJ1-4, is DGGITQSPKYLFRKEGQNVTLSCEQNLNHDAMYWYRQDPGQGLRLIYYSQIVNDFQKGDIAEGYSVSREKKESFPLTVTSAQKNPTAFYLCASSIGFYEKLFFGSGTQLSVL.

V usage is TRBV30 and J usage is TRBJ2-2; D gene ambiguous. The germline gives CDR1 GTSNPN, CDR2 SVGIG (reference sequence). V lost 1 base and J 2 bases, leaving 8 bases between the germline ends. The CDR3 has 14 residues. CDR3 amino acids: CAWSGVINTGELFF. The CDR3 nucleotides read TGTGCCTGGAGTGGAGTTATAAACACCGGGGAGCTGTTTTTT.

The chain couples TRBV13 to TRBJ2-3, with 8 bases fitting TRBD2. Per germline, CDR1 PRHDT and CDR2 FYEKMQ (reference sequence). There are 17 residues in the CDR3. V was pared by 1 base and J by 7 bases, with 13 bases of the junction left unmatched. The CDR3 DNA is TGTGCCAGCAGCTTAGAGGGGCCCGCGGGGGGTATTAATACGCAGTATTTT. Its translation: CASSLEGPAGGINTQYF.

V is TRBV7-2 and J is TRBJ1-4; D not certain. Trimming stripped 2 bases from V and 7 bases from J, with 11 bases between. Germline CDR1 and CDR2: SGHTA and FQGNSA. CDR3 length equals 14 residues. The chain's CDR3 is CASSLNAGFEKLFF. CDR3 DNA sequence: TGTGCCAGCAGCTTAAATGCCGGTTTTGAAAAACTGTTTTTT.

The V and J genes are TRBV5-8 and TRBJ1-5, with D possibly being TRBD1 (5 bases). Germline V lookup: CDR1 SGHTS, CDR2 YDEGEE. The CDR3 spans 13 residues. Deletions cut 4 bases from V and 15 bases from J, with 20 bases between. This CDR3 reads CASSLSRGALLHF. In nucleotides, the CDR3 is TGTGCCAGCAGCCTCAGTCGAGGGGCCTTACTGCATTTT.

This chain links TRBV5-6 with TRBJ1-2, with TRBD1 identical over 9 bases. Germline CDR1 and CDR2: SGHDT and YYEEEE. This CDR3 is 14 amino acids long. V lost 2 bases, J lost 8 bases, and 7 bases stayed unmatched. CDR3 coding DNA: TGTGCCAGCAGCTTCCAGGACAGGGGCTTAGGCTACACCTTC. Translation: CASSFQDRGLGYTF.